This entry lists 20 T cell receptor beta chains sequenced from one sample in a study of T-cell memory formation after mild COVID-19. MiXCR was run by TCRdb on the 5' RACE reads, yielding one entry per CDR3 protein. The sample shows almost 550,000 distinct CDR3 sequences, just over 20% of them seen only once. Sequenced: PBMCs or a T cell subset sorted from them (not recorded which). Source of these receptors: an adult woman who had mild COVID-19 (a few samples of this study predate the infection). Cell type and time point are not known.

This clonotype was observed a handful of times. This sequence joins TRBV5-1 and TRBJ2-3, with TRBD2 as a possible D gene (5 bases). CDR1 is SGHRS, CDR2 YFSETQ, per germline. Trimming took off 2 bases at V and 2 bases at J, with 9 bases between the two ends. The CDR3 loop spans 14 amino acids. For the CDR3, the DNA is TGCGCCAGCAGCTTACGGACTTACACAGATACGCAGTATTTT. Protein sequence: CASSLRTYTDTQYF.

This chain links TRBV9 with TRBJ2-2; 8 bases are shared with TRBD1. The CDR3 covers 16 residues. The germline CDR1 and CDR2 sequences are SGDLS and YYNGEE. V trimming: 3 bases; J trimming: 8 bases; junction bases outside the gene matches: 12. The CDR3 sequence is CASSARTGFGAGELFF. The CDR3 DNA reads as TGTGCCAGCAGCGCCCGGACAGGGTTCGGAGCGGGGGAGCTGTTTTTT.

This clonotype came up a few times. The chain recombines TRBV7-2 with TRBJ2-5; D is possibly TRBD1 (6 bases). The CDR3 runs 14 residues. The V end was cut by 7 bases, the J end by 5 bases, with 17 bases between. CDR1 is SGHTA, CDR2 FQGNSA, per germline. CDR3 DNA: TGTGCCAGCAACCAGGGGTTGAGGGGGGAGACCCAGTACTTC. Amino acids: CASNQGLRGETQYF.

The sample holds a few counts of this clonotype. This rearrangement joins TRBV15 to TRBJ1-1; D is unclear. This CDR3 comprises 14 residues. V gave up 4 bases and J gave up 0 bases, with 9 bases separating them. Germline CDR1 reads LNHNV; CDR2 reads YYDKDF (reference sequence). The CDR3 DNA follows: TGTGCCACCAGCATCTCTAGGGTGAACACTGAAGCTTTCTTT. This encodes CATSISRVNTEAFF.

The chain links TRBV12-3 or TRBV12-4 to TRBJ2-1; TRBD2 matches 11 bases. The length of the CDR3 is 16 residues. Trimming removed 6 bases from V and 2 bases from J; junction bases left unmatched: 6. CDR3 nucleotides: TGTGCCAGCAGAGGACCGGGACTAGCGGCCTACAATGAGCAGTTCTTC. Residues: CASRGPGLAAYNEQFF.

This clonotype was observed a handful of times. The rearrangement links TRBV6-5 to TRBJ2-6; D tentatively reads TRBD1 or TRBD2 (5 bases each). Germline-derived CDR1 and CDR2 are MNHEY and SVGAGI. V shed 6 bases and J shed 3 bases, with 9 bases lying between them. The CDR3 consists of 14 residues. The CDR3 DNA reads as TGTGCCAGCAGGTCAGGGAGTGGGGCCAACGTCCTGACTTTC. Translation gives CASRSGSGANVLTF.

The chain carries TRBV5-1 and TRBJ1-5; 9 bases line up with TRBD1. This CDR3 has 15 amino acids. V was clipped by 4 bases and J by 1 base; unmatched bases: 3. Germline CDR1 is SGHRS and CDR2 is YFSETQ. The CDR3 coding sequence is TGCGCCAGCAGCGATGGACAGGGGAGCAATCAGCCCCAGCATTTT. Protein product: CASSDGQGSNQPQHF.

There are a few counts of this clonotype. The chain has TRBV5-1 and TRBJ1-2; D remains unclear. Germline V CDR1 and CDR2: SGHRS, YFSETQ. This CDR3 contains 16 residues. V was shortened by 4 bases and J by 4 bases, with 20 bases between the two germline ends. CDR3 in DNA: TGCGCCAGCAGCCCCGCCCGATCAGGCGTGAGCTATGGCTACACCTTC. Protein product: CASSPARSGVSYGYTF.

The chain uses TRBV7-8 and TRBJ2-2, with 14 bases aligning to TRBD2. The CDR3 runs 17 residues. Germline values: CDR1 SGHVS, CDR2 FQNEAQ. V trimming: 0 bases; J trimming: 6 bases; junction bases outside the gene matches: 3. The CDR3 coding sequence is TGTGCCAGCAGCTTAGCCTCGGGACTAGCGGGAGCCGGGGAGCTGTTTTTT. This gives the protein CASSLASGLAGAGELFF. Using reference TRBV7-8 and TRBJ2-2 for the parts outside the CDR3, the full variable domain is GAGVSQSPRYKVAKRGQDVALRCDPISGHVSLFWYQQALGQGPEFLTYFQNEAQLDKSGLPSDRFFAERPEGSVSTLKIQRTQQEDSAVYLCASSLASGLAGAGELFFGEGSRLTVL.

This clonotype was counted a single time. The gene calls are TRBV13 and TRBJ2-1; D possibly corresponds to TRBD2 (5 bases). Germline V gives CDR1 PRHDT, CDR2 FYEKMQ (reference sequence). The CDR3 loop spans 16 amino acids. Trimming cost V 3 bases and J 0 bases, with 12 bases left between them. The CDR3 is CASSFMAGFSYNEQFF. The CDR3 DNA follows: TGTGCCAGCAGCTTTATGGCGGGCTTCTCCTACAATGAGCAGTTCTTC.

V is TRBV5-1 and J is TRBJ1-1, with a possible D match to TRBD1 (5 bases). CDR1 is SGHRS, CDR2 YFSETQ, per germline. The V gene lost 0 bases and the J gene lost 1 base, with 10 bases spanning the gap. The CDR3 loop spans 15 amino acids. The chain's CDR3 is CASSLVVGGNTEAFF. DNA for the CDR3: TGCGCCAGCAGCTTGGTTGTCGGGGGGAACACTGAAGCTTTCTTT.

The rearrangement joins TRBV9 to TRBJ2-7; maybe TRBD2 (6 bases). Trimming shortened V by 0 bases and J by 6 bases, and 19 bases separated the two germline ends. The CDR3 length is 16 residues. The germline gives CDR1 SGDLS, CDR2 YYNGEE. The CDR3 loop reads CASSVDVDRGGFEQYF. The CDR3 DNA reads as TGTGCCAGCAGCGTAGACGTGGACCGTGGGGGGTTCGAGCAGTACTTC. The full variable domain, completed using reference TRBV9 and TRBJ2-7, is DSGVTQTPKHLITATGQRVTLRCSPRSGDLSVYWYQQSLDQGLQFLIQYYNGEERAKGNILERFSAQQFPDLHSELNLSSLELGDSALYFCASSVDVDRGGFEQYFGPGTRLTVT.

This clonotype was recorded a few times. The chain links TRBV3-1 to TRBJ2-3, with 7 nucleotides matching TRBD1. The CDR3 spans 16 residues. Germline V gene lookup returns CDR1 LGHDT and CDR2 YNNKEL (reference sequence). J gave up 6 bases and V 0 bases, and 9 bases lay outside the gene matches. CDR3 amino acids: CASSQDLRTGSDTQYF. CDR3 DNA: TGTGCCAGCAGCCAAGATTTGAGGACAGGATCCGATACGCAGTATTTT.

The genes are TRBV24-1 and TRBJ2-2; either TRBD1 or TRBD2 may fit D (5 bases each). Germline-derived CDR1 and CDR2 are KGHDR and SFDVKD. V was trimmed by 7 bases and J by 3 bases, leaving 14 bases between them. CDR3 length: 15 amino acids. The CDR3 loop reads CATRGDGAYTGELFF. Here the CDR3 DNA reads TGTGCCACCAGGGGGGACGGAGCTTACACCGGGGAGCTGTTTTTT.

This sequence joins TRBV10-3 and TRBJ2-5; 13 bases map to TRBD2. Germline V gene sequence: CDR1 ENHRY, CDR2 SYGVKD. Germline trimming cut 2 bases from V and 3 bases from J; bases unmatched to any gene: 6. This CDR3 has 17 residues. The CDR3 loop is CAISEVRTSGRKETQYF. CDR3 in DNA: TGTGCCATCAGTGAGGTTAGGACTAGCGGGAGAAAAGAGACCCAGTACTTC.

This sequence joins TRBV6-6 and TRBJ2-5, with D maybe TRBD2 (5 bases). Germline CDR1 is MNHNY and CDR2 is SVGAGI (reference sequence). This CDR3 has 14 residues. Trimming removed 2 bases at V and 2 bases at J, with 9 bases between. CDR3 in amino acids: CASSYLSAQETQYF. The DNA of the CDR3 is TGTGCCAGCAGTTACCTTAGCGCGCAAGAGACCCAGTACTTC.

The CDR3 region has the DNA TGTGCCAGCAGCTTAAGGGACAGTAGATTCAATGAGCAGTTCTTC. As protein: CASSLRDSRFNEQFF. This chain joins TRBV7-3 and TRBJ2-1; TRBD1 agrees at 7 bases. J lost 6 bases, V lost 1 base, and 6 bases had no gene match. Looked up from germline, CDR1 is SGHTA and CDR2 is FQGTGA. CDR3 length equals 15 residues.

This clonotype was seen just once. The rearrangement links TRBV6-5 to TRBJ2-7, with D perhaps TRBD1 or TRBD2 (6 bases each). CDR1 and CDR2 (germline): MNHEY, SVGAGI. This CDR3 spans 14 amino acids. V lost 6 bases and J 2 bases, leaving 14 bases between the germline ends. The CDR3 reads CASSSGGYTYEQYF. The CDR3 nucleotides are TGTGCCAGCAGCTCCGGGGGCTATACCTACGAGCAGTACTTC.

The rearrangement joins TRBV6-2 or TRBV6-3 to TRBJ2-1, with 7 bases matching TRBD2. Germline-derived CDR1 and CDR2 are MNHEY and SVGEGT. Trimming cost V 5 bases and J 3 bases; bases outside gene matches: 7. The CDR3 is made up of 15 amino acids. CDR3 amino acids: CASSQSGNRYNEQFF. CDR3 in DNA: TGTGCCAGCAGTCAAAGCGGGAACCGCTACAATGAGCAGTTCTTC.

This chain uses TRBV6-2 or TRBV6-3 with TRBJ2-5; 9 positions agree with TRBD1. The V gene end was trimmed by 4 bases and the J gene end by 0 bases; junction bases not matched to a gene: 9. CDR3 length: 17 residues. Per the germline V gene, CDR1 is MNHEY and CDR2 is SVGEGT. CDR3 sequence (DNA): TGTGCCAGCAGTTTTGGTACCGGGACAGGGTACCAAGAGACCCAGTACTTC. Amino acids: CASSFGTGTGYQETQYF.